The 18 T cell receptor beta chains listed next were all sequenced from one sample in a study of PD-L1 blockade in urothelial cancer. This sample's time point: pretreatment peripheral blood. Using immunoSEQ multiplex PCR, the repertoire was profiled, and TCRdb retains in-frame clones only, with some absent. The data show tens of thousands of clones, 80% to 90% seen once. Sample: PBMCs, taken around atezolizumab (anti-PD-L1) treatment. The receptors come from a man in his 70s with urothelial cancer.

The chain has TRBV2 and TRBJ1-5; perhaps TRBD1 as D (6 bases). Germline V gene data show CDR1 as SNHLY and CDR2 as FYNNEI. V dropped 6 bases and J dropped 1 base, with 10 bases sitting between them. This CDR3 has 14 residues. CDR3 nucleotides: TGTGCCAGCAGCCCGAGGGGGAGCAATCAGCCCCAGCATTTT. Amino acid sequence: CASSPRGSNQPQHF.

This clone was seen a handful of times. The CDR3 spells CASSPMDRVGTGELFF. CDR3 nucleotides: TGTGCCAGCAGTCCGATGGACAGGGTCGGCACCGGGGAGCTGTTTTTT. The chain couples TRBV28 to TRBJ2-2; 8 nucleotides line up with TRBD1. The CDR3 covers 16 residues. V shed 5 bases, J shed 4 bases, and the junction held 9 bases outside the gene matches. CDR1 and CDR2 from the germline V gene are MDHEN and SYDVKM.

V gene TRBV11-2 combines with J gene TRBJ2-7; the D is unclear. Trimming left V 2 bases short and J 4 bases short, with 12 bases between. The CDR3 spans 14 residues. Per the germline V gene, CDR1 is SGHAT and CDR2 is FQNNGV. DNA of the CDR3: TGTGCCAGCAGCTTATCCACTCGATGGTACGAGCAGTACTTC. Its translation: CASSLSTRWYEQYF.

A single count supports this clone. The chain is built from TRBV19 and TRBJ1-1, with D possibly TRBD1 on 5 matching bases. Trimming took 7 bases from V and 3 from J, leaving 15 bases between them. The CDR3 sequence is 14 residues long. Germline-derived CDR1 and CDR2 are LNHDA and SQIVND (reference sequence). The CDR3 DNA reads TGTGCCAGTATCGGGACCCCGGGGGACACTGAAGCTTTCTTT. Its protein is CASIGTPGDTEAFF.

This clone was picked up a small number of times. This chain joins TRBV4-1 and TRBJ1-2, with D possibly matching TRBD1 (5 bases). Per the germline V gene, CDR1 is MGHRA and CDR2 is YSYEKL. CDR3 length equals 12 residues. The ends were cut back, 7 bases at V and 2 bases at J, with 8 bases in the middle. The CDR3 DNA follows: TGCGCCAGCACGGGGGGGAACTATGGCTACACCTTC. Protein sequence: CASTGGNYGYTF.

The V and J genes are TRBV28 and TRBJ1-2; 7 bases are a match to TRBD1. CDR1 is MDHEN and CDR2 is SYDVKM in the germline V gene. V was clipped by 2 bases and J by 3 bases; unmatched bases: 6. This CDR3 has 15 amino acids. The CDR3 here is CASSLRYRGDYGYTF. CDR3 bases: TGTGCCAGCAGTTTACGTTACAGGGGAGACTATGGCTACACCTTC.

The V gene is TRBV9, the J gene TRBJ2-1; the match to TRBD2 covers 9 bases. This CDR3 has 15 residues. Germline-derived CDR1 and CDR2 are SGDLS and YYNGEE. V was pared by 3 bases and J by 2 bases, with 3 bases of the junction left unmatched. CDR3 protein: CASSARLAAYNEQFF. The CDR3 DNA reads TGTGCCAGCAGCGCTAGACTAGCGGCCTACAATGAGCAGTTCTTC. The entire variable domain, with the rest obtained from reference TRBV9 and TRBJ2-1, is as follows: DSGVTQTPKHLITATGQRVTLRCSPRSGDLSVYWYQQSLDQGLQFLIQYYNGEERAKGNILERFSAQQFPDLHSELNLSSLELGDSALYFCASSARLAAYNEQFFGPGTRLTVL.

The rearrangement links TRBV7-6 to TRBJ2-2, with 11 bases matching TRBD2. V was pared by 2 bases and J by 6 bases, with 2 bases of the junction left unmatched. The CDR3 loop spans 15 amino acids. Germline loops: CDR1 SGHVS, CDR2 FNYEAQ. CDR3 amino acids: CASSLTSGSPGELFF. The CDR3 DNA reads TGTGCCAGCAGCTTAACTAGCGGGAGTCCCGGGGAGCTGTTTTTT.

This chain connects TRBV7-3 to TRBJ2-3; TRBD1 matches 8 bases. This CDR3 has 14 residues. The junction had 5 bases not matched to a gene; V was cut back by 4 bases and J by 5 bases. The V gene's germline CDR1 is SGHTA and CDR2 FQGTGA. The CDR3 sequence: CASSSQGAGDTQYF. For the CDR3, the DNA is TGTGCCAGCAGCTCTCAGGGGGCGGGAGATACGCAGTATTTT.

This rearrangement joins TRBV2 to TRBJ2-3, with no clear D. Trimming left V 7 bases short and J 0 bases short, with 8 bases between. Germline V gives CDR1 SNHLY, CDR2 FYNNEI. CDR3 size: 13 residues. CDR3 DNA sequence: TGTGCCAGCATTAGCAGTAGCACAGATACGCAGTATTTT. Amino acid sequence: CASISSSTDTQYF.

J is TRBJ1-2 and V is TRBV7-3; TRBD1 agrees at 9 bases. With V trimmed by 1 base and J by 5 bases, 11 bases remained unmatched. This CDR3 has 17 amino acids. Germline V lookup: CDR1 SGHTA, CDR2 FQGTGA. The DNA for the CDR3 is TGTGCCAGCAGCTTAATAAGGAGGGACAGGGAGAGATATGGCTACACCTTC. Its translation: CASSLIRRDRERYGYTF.

The chain employs TRBV6-1 and TRBJ1-2, with no clear D. Germline CDR1 MNHNS, CDR2 SASEGT. V lost 2 bases and J 8 bases, leaving 15 bases between the germline ends. The CDR3 consists of 14 residues. CDR3 in amino acids: CASSELLSAGGYTF. The CDR3 DNA is TGTGCCAGCAGTGAACTTCTATCGGCGGGGGGCTACACCTTC.

The chain couples TRBV5-1 to TRBJ2-3, with D possibly matching TRBD2 (6 bases). The V end lost 0 bases, the J end lost 5 bases, and 7 bases lay between the germline ends. The length of the CDR3 is 13 residues. Per germline, CDR1 SGHRS and CDR2 YFSETQ. The CDR3 coding sequence is TGCGCCAGCAGCTTGGCGGGAGAAGATACGCAGTATTTT. The encoded protein is CASSLAGEDTQYF.

V is TRBV6-6 and J is TRBJ2-5; D might be TRBD1 (6 bases). Germline CDR1 MNHNY, CDR2 SVGAGI (reference sequence). V gave up 5 bases and J gave up 1 base, with 17 bases separating them. The CDR3 has 16 amino acids. The CDR3 here is CASSQSGVNGQETQYF. The DNA of the CDR3 is TGTGCCAGCAGTCAATCAGGGGTGAATGGCCAAGAGACCCAGTACTTC.

The V call is TRBV10-3, the J call TRBJ2-1, with D tentatively TRBD2 (6 bases). V was trimmed by 9 bases and J by 7 bases, leaving 10 bases between them. This CDR3 has 11 residues. The germline V gene has CDR1 ENHRY and CDR2 SYGVKD. The CDR3: CAIGTGNEQFF. CDR3 nucleotides: TGTGCCATAGGGACTGGGAATGAGCAGTTCTTC.

V usage is TRBV11-1 and J usage is TRBJ2-1; TRBD2 matches at 7 bases. V trimming: 5 bases; J trimming: 0 bases; junction bases outside the gene matches: 7. The germline gives CDR1 SGHAT, CDR2 FQDESV (reference sequence). This CDR3 spans 16 amino acids. CDR3 nucleotides: TGTGCCAGCAGCCACTGGGAGGGGAGCTCCTACAATGAGCAGTTCTTC. Its translation: CASSHWEGSSYNEQFF.

The chain recombines TRBV5-6 with TRBJ1-1; D remains ambiguous. The CDR3 is 14 residues long. The germline V and J ends were trimmed by 2 bases and 3 bases, with 11 bases remaining between them. Germline values: CDR1 SGHDT, CDR2 YYEEEE. CDR3 loop: CASSFGPEDTEAFF. CDR3 DNA sequence: TGTGCCAGCAGCTTCGGACCGGAGGACACTGAAGCTTTCTTT.

This chain joins TRBV5-4 and TRBJ1-2, with unresolved D. This CDR3 is 13 amino acids long. V was cut by 2 bases and J by 8 bases, with 13 bases left in between. Germline lookup yields CDR1 SGHNT and CDR2 YYREEE (reference sequence). For the CDR3, the DNA is TGTGCCAGCAGCTTATCCCAGACTTTGGGCTACACCTTC. Encoded protein: CASSLSQTLGYTF.